This T cell receptor beta chain was sequenced in a study of T cell responses to AZD1222 COVID-19 vaccine. Turning to this clone: The antigen remains unidentified.

The analysis combined second doses at about 4 or about 12 weeks. The protocol was immunoSEQ multiplex PCR, while the TCRdb copy is restricted to in-frame clones and leaves out a portion. The sample consists of 80,000 to 100,000 clones, just over 90% of them appearing once. In germline, CDR1 is LNHNV, CDR2 YYDKDF (reference sequence). The CDR3 sequence is 14 residues long. V was clipped by 0 bases and J by 4 bases, with 7 bases between them. Findings and caveats of the study: Females outnumbered males among donors, who were mostly white British; clonal diversity was possibly underestimated. Spike-specific TCR breadth and depth rose after two AZD1222 doses. Just a handful of AZD1222 recipients tested seropositive at baseline.

The source is an adult who received the AZD1222 COVID-19 vaccine. The specimen was peripheral blood, collected 28 days after the second AZD1222 dose. The gene calls are TRBV15 and TRBJ1-5, with no clear D. For the CDR3, the DNA is TGTGCCACCAGCAGAGAAAATAATAATCAGCCCCAGCATTTT. Its protein product is CATSRENNNQPQHF.